Shown below are 15 T cell receptor beta chains from a single sample sequenced in a study of blood T cell repertoires in COVID-19. Method: immunoSEQ multiplex PCR; TCRdb's copy keeps in-frame clones and lacks some. Seen here are around 220,000 clones, about 85% observed once, and the top ten hold about 6.9%. Sequenced input: PBMCs or T cells enriched from blood (not recorded which). The receptor source for this set is a woman in her thirties with acute COVID-19.

Worth noting for this clone: Other DNA sequences in this specimen translate into the identical CDR3. The chain recombines TRBV28 with TRBJ1-2, with D possibly being TRBD1 (5 bases). Germline V gene sequence: CDR1 MDHEN, CDR2 SYDVKM. The CDR3 totals 15 residues. V was clipped by 3 bases and J by 4 bases, with 15 bases between them. Written as DNA, the CDR3 is TGTGCCAGCAGTTTGAGCGGGGGAAGGGGCTATGGCTACACCTTC. Translated: CASSLSGGRGYGYTF.

The chain has TRBV6-2 or TRBV6-3 and TRBJ1-2, with TRBD1 matching over 7 bases. V lost 4 bases to trimming and J lost 4 bases; unmatched junction nucleotides: 18. Germline values: CDR1 MNHEY, CDR2 SVGEGT. The CDR3 is 18 amino acids. The chain's CDR3 is CASSSTPAGTALGYGYTF. The CDR3 nucleotides are TGTGCCAGCAGTTCCACTCCTGCCGGGACAGCCTTAGGCTATGGCTACACCTTC.

The chain couples TRBV27 to TRBJ2-5; TRBD1 matches 9 bases. The junction had 5 bases not matched to a gene; V was cut back by 5 bases and J by 4 bases. CDR1 and CDR2 (germline): MNHEY, SMNVEV (reference sequence). The CDR3 has 14 amino acids. The CDR3 DNA reads TGTGCCAGCAGTCGGACAGGGGCGACAGAGACCCAGTACTTC. Amino acids: CASSRTGATETQYF.

The rearrangement joins TRBV29-1 to TRBJ2-1, with 16 bases matching TRBD2. With 4 bases clipped from V and 5 bases from J, the junction kept 11 bases outside the gene matches. CDR3 size: 18 residues. The V gene's germline CDR1 is SQVTM and CDR2 ANQGSEA. The CDR3 bases are TGCAGCGTTGCGGATCCCGGGACTAGCGGGAGGGGAAACAATGAGCAGTTCTTC. Translated, it gives CSVADPGTSGRGNNEQFF.

The chain couples TRBV7-3 to TRBJ2-1, with D possibly matching TRBD1 (7 bases). The CDR3 is 15 amino acids. The V gene lost 5 bases and the J gene lost 4 bases, with 15 bases spanning the gap. Germline values: CDR1 SGHTA, CDR2 FQGTGA. CDR3 in amino acids: CASSLETGTYNEQFF. In DNA, the CDR3 is TGTGCCAGCAGCCTCGAGACAGGGACTTACAATGAGCAGTTCTTC.

This clone occurred once. The V and J genes are TRBV30 and TRBJ2-2; TRBD2 is a possible D gene (6 bases). From germline, CDR1 is GTSNPN and CDR2 SVGIG (reference sequence). V was trimmed by 0 bases and J by 5 bases, leaving 7 bases between them. The length of the CDR3 is 13 residues. CDR3 loop: CAWSVGGTGELFF. In DNA form, the CDR3 reads TGTGCCTGGAGTGTTGGGGGGACCGGGGAGCTGTTTTTT. The entire variable domain, with the rest obtained from reference TRBV30 and TRBJ2-2, is as follows: SQTIHQWPATLVQPVGSPLSLECTVEGTSNPNLYWYRQAAGRGLQLLFYSVGIGQISSEVPQNLSASRPQDRQFILSSKKLLLSDSGFYLCAWSVGGTGELFFGEGSRLTVL.

V usage is TRBV19 and J usage is TRBJ1-5; D might be TRBD1 (5 bases). The germline V and J ends were trimmed by 0 bases and 7 bases, with 16 bases remaining between them. The CDR3 consists of 16 residues. The V gene's germline CDR1 is LNHDA and CDR2 SQIVND (reference sequence). CDR3 protein: CASSIEGSGPRQPQHF. The CDR3 nucleotides are TGTGCCAGTAGTATAGAAGGGTCAGGGCCAAGGCAGCCCCAGCATTTT. Based on the CDR3 plus reference TRBV19 and TRBJ1-5, the full variable domain is DGGITQSPKYLFRKEGQNVTLSCEQNLNHDAMYWYRQDPGQGLRLIYYSQIVNDFQKGDIAEGYSVSREKKESFPLTVTSAQKNPTAFYLCASSIEGSGPRQPQHFGDGTRLSIL.

This sequence joins TRBV20-1 and TRBJ2-7, with a weak D call TRBD2 (6 bases). Trimming shortened V by 3 bases and J by 2 bases, and 11 bases separated the two germline ends. CDR1 DFQATT and CDR2 SNEGSKA come from the germline V gene (reference sequence). The length of the CDR3 is 13 residues. Written as DNA, the CDR3 is TGCAGTGCTAGTTCGGGGGAACCCTACGAGCAGTACTTC. Its translation is CSASSGEPYEQYF.

The chain couples TRBV20-1 to TRBJ2-3; D ambiguous. V was cut by 3 bases and J by 2 bases, with 6 bases left in between. Germline CDR1 and CDR2: DFQATT and SNEGSKA (reference sequence). The CDR3 is 12 residues long. The CDR3 nucleotides read TGCAGTGCTAGTTATTTCACAGATACGCAGTATTTT. This sequence encodes CSASYFTDTQYF.

This clone was observed a few times. The V and J genes are TRBV2 and TRBJ2-1, with D perhaps matching TRBD1 (5 bases). CDR3 length: 15 amino acids. Between the trimmed V and J ends, which lost 8 bases and 10 bases, there was a span of 24 bases. Germline values: CDR1 SNHLY, CDR2 FYNNEI. The CDR3 loop reads CASSPFFSGGAEQFF. The CDR3 nucleotides are TGTGCCAGCTCCCCTTTTTTCTCGGGTGGGGCCGAGCAGTTCTTC.

The chain is built from TRBV19 and TRBJ1-5; D may be TRBD1 (5 bases). The CDR3 is 13 amino acids. Germline loops: CDR1 LNHDA, CDR2 SQIVND (reference sequence). V shed 5 bases and J shed 5 bases, with 10 bases lying between them. The CDR3 DNA reads as TGTGCCAGTAGTCAATCCAGGGATCAGCCCCAGCATTTT. Its translation: CASSQSRDQPQHF.

This chain joins TRBV5-4 and TRBJ2-1; 13 bases agree with TRBD2. The V gene's germline CDR1 is SGHNT and CDR2 YYREEE (reference sequence). The CDR3 spans 18 residues. Losses at the gene ends were 3 bases for V and 7 bases for J; bases not matched to a gene: 13. In nucleotides, the CDR3 is TGTGCCAGCAGCTGGGGACTAGCGGGGAGTGGGGCTGGTAATGAGCAGTTCTTC. Residues: CASSWGLAGSGAGNEQFF.

This chain connects TRBV10-3 to TRBJ2-5; D not certain. The germline V and J ends were trimmed by 6 bases and 2 bases, with 4 bases remaining between them. The CDR3 is 11 residues long. From germline, CDR1 is ENHRY and CDR2 SYGVKD. CDR3 in amino acids: CAIRQQETQYF. CDR3 in DNA: TGTGCCATCAGACAACAAGAGACCCAGTACTTC.

V and J are TRBV7-8 and TRBJ1-5; D not certain. The length of the CDR3 is 12 residues. Germline CDR1 SGHVS, CDR2 FQNEAQ. The germline V and J ends were trimmed by 5 bases and 9 bases, with 11 bases remaining between them. CDR3 sequence reads: CASSPHTRPQHF. The CDR3 DNA is TGTGCCAGCAGCCCCCATACTCGGCCCCAGCATTTT.

This clone appeared once. The V call is TRBV19, the J call TRBJ2-3, with D perhaps TRBD2 (5 bases). The CDR3 runs 13 residues. Trimming shortened V by 10 bases and J by 1 base, and 12 bases separated the two germline ends. Germline V gene sequence: CDR1 LNHDA, CDR2 SQIVND (reference sequence). The chain's CDR3 is CATRAGGTDTQYF. The CDR3 region has the DNA TGTGCCACTAGGGCCGGGGGCACAGATACGCAGTATTTT.